These T cell receptor beta chains were read from a single sample in a study of blood T cell repertoires in COVID-19. The table came from immunoSEQ multiplex PCR; TCRdb's copy has only in-frame clones and leaves some out. The sample lists under 250,000 clones, approximately 85% seen once, with approximately 5.1% in the top ten. Specimen: peripheral blood. These receptors originate from a man aged 45-60 years with COVID-19, enrolled during active disease. Each CDR3 is given with its conserved first and last residue. Each record gives: clone size, D gene, J gene, V gene, CDR3 DNA, CDR3 protein. D genes are given only for firm matches. The listing skips clone size in some rows; elsewhere it reads once, few, many or a size class.

-,-,TRBJ2-3,TRBV5-1,TGCGCCAGCAGCCCCCGTTCGGATACGCAGTATTTT,CASSPRSDTQYF
few,TRBD1,TRBJ1-5,TRBV15,TGTGCCACCAGCAGGACAGGGGATCAGCCCCAGCATTTT,CATSRTGDQPQHF
-,-,TRBJ1-5,TRBV5-5,TGTGCCAGCAGCAAAGACTTCAGTCAGCCCCAGCATTTT,CASSKDFSQPQHF
-,-,TRBJ2-7,TRBV5-4,TGTGCCAGCAGCGACCCGGTCAGGGGAGCGTACGAGCAGTACTTC,CASSDPVRGAYEQYF
-,-,TRBJ2-2,TRBV29-1,TGCAGCGGGGGAGGTGGCGGGTTGGCCGGGGAGCTGTTTTTT,CSGGGGGLAGELFF
-,-,TRBJ1-1,TRBV29-1,TGCAGCGTTAAACACCTGAACACTGAAGCTTTCTTT,CSVKHLNTEAFF
-,-,TRBJ1-6,TRBV5-1,TGCGCCAGCAGCTTGCAGGGAATAAGGTCACCCCTCCACTTT,CASSLQGIRSPLHF
-,-,TRBJ2-7,TRBV11-2,TGTGCCAGCAGCCTCCACGGGGTGGAGTACTTCGGCTACGAGCAGTACTTC,CASSLHGVEYFGYEQYF
-,TRBD1,TRBJ2-7,TRBV27,TGTGCCAGCAGTTTGAGACAGGGGGCAAACGAGCAGTACTTC,CASSLRQGANEQYF
-,-,TRBJ1-6,TRBV30,TGTGCCTGGAGTGTGGGGGGACGGGATTCACCCCTCCACTTT,CAWSVGGRDSPLHF
-,TRBD1,TRBJ2-2,TRBV6-6,TGTGCCAGCAGTTACTCCCAGGGGGCGAACACCGGGGAGCTGTTTTTT,CASSYSQGANTGELFF
-,TRBD2,TRBJ2-1,TRBV9,TGTGCCAGCAGCGTAGCCGGGGGGGCGAGTGAGCAGTTCTTC,CASSVAGGASEQFF
-,TRBD1,TRBJ2-5,TRBV3-1/TRBV3-2,TGTGCCAGCAGCCCCGACAGGGTAGAGACCCAGTACTTC,CASSPDRVETQYF
-,TRBD1,TRBJ2-7,TRBV4-2,TGTGCCAGCAGCAAGGGACAGGAGAGCTCCTACGAGCAGTACTTC,CASSKGQESSYEQYF
-,-,TRBJ1-1,TRBV14,TGTGCCAGCAGCCCCTTAGGGAGCCATAAAGAAGCTTTCTTT,CASSPLGSHKEAFF
-,TRBD2,TRBJ2-1,TRBV5-1,TGCGCCAGCAAAGGGCTAGCGGGGGAATCTGGGAATGAGCAGTTCTTC,CASKGLAGESGNEQFF
-,TRBD1,TRBJ2-7,TRBV11-2,TGTGCCAGCAGCTTCAAGGACAGGCCCTACGAGCAGTACTTC,CASSFKDRPYEQYF
-,-,TRBJ2-7,TRBV24-1,TGTGCCACCAGTGAGCGGGACAGCTTAGTCCACGAGCAGTACTTC,CATSERDSLVHEQYF
-,-,TRBJ1-5,TRBV6-2/TRBV6-3,TGTGCCAGCAGTTACTTCGGCGGGAAAAATCAGCCCCAGCATTTT,CASSYFGGKNQPQHF
-,-,TRBJ1-2,TRBV2,TGTGCCAGCAGTGATATGCGGCGGGGGGAAGGCTACACCTTC,CASSDMRRGEGYTF
-,-,TRBJ1-3,TRBV19,TGTGCCAGTTCGACGACAGGCGGGAGTAACACCATATATTTT,CASSTTGGSNTIYF
-,TRBD2,TRBJ2-1,TRBV10-3,TGTGCCATCACCACTGGGACTAGCGGGCCAATTCCCCTAAATGAGCAGTTCTTC,CAITTGTSGPIPLNEQFF
-,-,TRBJ2-6,TRBV28,TGTGCCAGCACCTCCGTCGGGAGAGGTGGGGCCAACGTCCTGACTTTC,CASTSVGRGGANVLTF
-,-,TRBJ1-2,TRBV21-1,TGTGCCAGCAGCAAAGTCCCTCTTTATGGCTACACCTTC,CASSKVPLYGYTF
-,-,TRBJ1-2,TRBV6-5,TGTGCCAGCAGTTACATAGGACAGCTTCATGGCTACACCTTC,CASSYIGQLHGYTF
-,-,TRBJ1-4,TRBV4-1,TGCGCCAGCAGCCACCCTAGACAGGAGGAGGAAAAACTGTTTTTT,CASSHPRQEEEKLFF
-,-,TRBJ2-7,TRBV5-1,TGCGCCAGCAGCTCAAGGTATCAGGGTTCCGAGCAGTACTTC,CASSSRYQGSEQYF
-,-,TRBJ1-2,TRBV30,TGTGCCTGGAGTGTGGGGTATACCGGGTCTTTAGCGAGTGGCTACACCTTC,CAWSVGYTGSLASGYTF
-,-,TRBJ1-1,TRBV19,TGTGCCAGTAGTTTGGGACTATCGAGGAACACTGAAGCTTTCTTT,CASSLGLSRNTEAFF
-,TRBD2,TRBJ2-3,TRBV3-1/TRBV3-2,TGTGCCAGCAGCCAAGTCCGGGGCGGGACTAGCGGGGGATACACAGATACGCAGTATTTT,CASSQVRGGTSGGYTDTQYF
-,-,TRBJ2-3,TRBV10-3,TGTGCCATCAGTGTTGCGGTCACAGATACGCAGTATTTT,CAISVAVTDTQYF
-,TRBD1,TRBJ1-6,TRBV28,TGTGCCAGCATCCGATCGACAGGGGGCGTTTCACCCCTCCACTTT,CASIRSTGGVSPLHF
-,TRBD2,TRBJ2-3,TRBV11-2,TGTGCCAGCTCAAGCGGGGGGGCCCCCAATACGCAGTATTTT,CASSSGGAPNTQYF
-,TRBD2,TRBJ2-7,TRBV12-3/TRBV12-4,TGTGCCAGCAGTCGGGACTACCCCTACGAGCAGTACTTC,CASSRDYPYEQYF
-,TRBD1,TRBJ1-6,TRBV29-1,TGCAGCGTTGCATCTGGACAGGGGAATTCACCCCTCCACTTT,CSVASGQGNSPLHF
-,-,TRBJ1-1,TRBV7-6,TGTGCCAGCAGCCAGTCGCAGAACACTGAAGCTTTCTTT,CASSQSQNTEAFF
-,-,TRBJ1-1,TRBV6-5,TGTGCCAGCAGTTACCAGCGGTTGAACACTGAAGCTTTCTTT,CASSYQRLNTEAFF
-,TRBD2,TRBJ2-3,TRBV4-3,TGCGCCAGCAGCCAAGGACGGGCTAGCGGGGGGGGCACAGATACGCAGTATTTT,CASSQGRASGGGTDTQYF
-,TRBD2,TRBJ2-3,TRBV11-2,TGTGCCAGCAGCTTATCAAGCGGGGGAGAAGTCAGTACGCAGTATTTT,CASSLSSGGEVSTQYF
once,TRBD1,TRBJ1-6,TRBV2,TGTGCCAGCAGTGAACGCACAGGGGGCTATAATTCACCCCTCCACTTT,CASSERTGGYNSPLHF
-,TRBD1,TRBJ1-2,TRBV11-2,TGTGCCAGCAGCTCTCTTCGGGACAGGGAATATGGCTACACCTTC,CASSSLRDREYGYTF
-,-,TRBJ1-5,TRBV19,TGTGCCAGTAGTTTACAGGGCAATCAGCCCCAGCATTTT,CASSLQGNQPQHF
-,TRBD1,TRBJ2-7,TRBV6-2/TRBV6-3,TGTGCCAGCAGTTACGGACAGGGGGGGTACGAGCAGTACTTC,CASSYGQGGYEQYF
-,TRBD1,TRBJ1-1,TRBV28,TGTGCCAGCAGGGGGACAGGGGCCCAGAACACTGAAGCTTTCTTT,CASRGTGAQNTEAFF
-,-,TRBJ2-1,TRBV27,TGTGCCAGCAGTCTCCGGGAGCCCGCCGGGTACAATGAGCAGTTCTTC,CASSLREPAGYNEQFF
-,-,TRBJ2-5,TRBV7-3,TGTGCCAGCAGCCCAAACGGAAGGACTGAGACCCAGTACTTC,CASSPNGRTETQYF
-,-,TRBJ2-1,TRBV11-3,TGTGCCAGCAGCCTAACCCACCAGGGCACGAATGAGCAGTTCTTC,CASSLTHQGTNEQFF
-,TRBD2,TRBJ2-5,TRBV18,TGTGCCAGCTCACCACTAGCGGGGGATGAGACCCAGTACTTC,CASSPLAGDETQYF
-,TRBD1,TRBJ1-3,TRBV2,TGTGCCAGCAGTTCCGGACAGGGGGGAAACACCATATATTTT,CASSSGQGGNTIYF
-,TRBD1,TRBJ1-2,TRBV4-1,TGCGCCAGCAGCCAAGACCCGACAGGGAGTAGTGGCTACACCTTC,CASSQDPTGSSGYTF
-,-,TRBJ2-5,TRBV21-1,TGTGCCAGCAGCAAAGAGTGCCCCGGGACAGGGATATCTGAAGAGACCCAGTACTTC,CASSKECPGTGISEETQYF
-,TRBD2,TRBJ2-1,TRBV9,TGTGCCAGCAGCGTACCCCCTAGCGGGGGACAATACAATGAGCAGTTCTTC,CASSVPPSGGQYNEQFF
-,TRBD1,TRBJ2-7,TRBV6-2/TRBV6-3,TGTGCCAGCAGTTACTCATTCCCCCGACAGGGGGTCTACGAGCAGTACTTC,CASSYSFPRQGVYEQYF
-,-,TRBJ1-3,TRBV28,TGTGCCAGCAGGGGGCTTGGGGTTGGAAACACCATATATTTT,CASRGLGVGNTIYF
-,-,TRBJ1-3,TRBV30,TGTGCCTGGAAGACAGTTGGAAACACCATATATTTT,CAWKTVGNTIYF
-,-,TRBJ2-3,TRBV4-1,TGCGCCAGCAGCCAGCCAGGAGATACGCAGTATTTT,CASSQPGDTQYF
-,-,TRBJ2-3,TRBV5-1,TGCGCCAGCAGCTCCGGGTCTAGCACAGATACGCAGTATTTT,CASSSGSSTDTQYF
-,TRBD2,TRBJ2-5,TRBV2,TGTGCCAGCAGGACAATGACCCTAGCGGGGGGCCAAGAGACCCAGTACTTC,CASRTMTLAGGQETQYF
-,-,TRBJ2-2,TRBV7-3,TGTGCCAGCAGCTTAGGGCAGTCCTCCGGGGAGCTGTTTTTT,CASSLGQSSGELFF
-,-,TRBJ1-1,TRBV7-3,TGTGCCAGCAAGATTGGGCCAAACACTGAAGCTTTCTTT,CASKIGPNTEAFF